The 29 T cell receptor beta chains below all came from one sample that was sequenced in a study of CXCR3-negative and CXCR3-positive naive CD8 T cells (dated by TCRdb to about 2019). The study at large found these results: TRB CDR3s from CXCR3-positive naive cells showed higher hydrophobicity (lower Kidera factor 4), lower energy, and higher strength and volume indices than CXCR3-negative naive cells.

Sequencing was carried out with a NextSeq 550. The Human TCR Profiling Kit (MiLaboratory) was used to make UMI-labeled 5' RACE TRB cDNA libraries. One entry per CDR3 protein sequence results from the TCRdb reprocessing of the reads, with DNA left out. In this sample's table one finds about 84,000 distinct CDR3 sequences. Approximately 0.58% of the sample rests with the top ten. These receptors have no identified antigens. Sequenced input: naive CXCR3+ CD8+ T cells from blood. What the cell subset or site label conveys for this sample: CD45RO-CCR7+CD27+CD95- naive CD8+ T cells expressing CXCR3 (TNR3+). These receptors originate from a human donor in good health. Some clones in this sample may be carry-over from other donors' samples.

V is TRBV2 and J is TRBJ1-5. The CDR3 is made up of 16 amino acids. Germline V gives CDR1 SNHLY, CDR2 FYNNEI. This chain's CDR3 is CASSVGDTISGVSQHF.

This sequence joins TRBV4-1 and TRBJ2-7. This CDR3 spans 15 amino acids. Germline V gene lookup returns CDR1 MGHRA and CDR2 YSYEKL. The CDR3 spells CASSQVVKESYEQYF.

The chain recombines TRBV28 with TRBJ1-5; TCRdb designates TRBD1, a call that cannot be tested without DNA. Germline values: CDR1 MDHEN, CDR2 SYDVKM. The CDR3 spans 13 residues. CDR3 residues: CASSVTGSQPQHF.

The chain's CDR3 is CATSEGWNEQFF. The chain combines TRBV24-1 with TRBJ2-1. Germline V gene sequence: CDR1 KGHDR, CDR2 SFDVKD. The CDR3 spans 12 residues.

The chain uses TRBV6-5 and TRBJ1-6; the D call of TRBD1 rests on TCRdb alone, since no DNA is present to check it. The CDR3 spans 13 residues. Germline CDR1 is MNHEY and CDR2 is SVGAGI. The CDR3 loop is CASGGGGPSPLHF.

The chain uses TRBV29-1 and TRBJ2-5; TCRdb designates TRBD1, a call that cannot be tested without DNA. CDR3 length: 16 amino acids. CDR1 is SQVTM and CDR2 is ANQGSEA in the germline V gene. Here the CDR3 reads CSAKLGGVLPQETQYF.

This rearrangement joins TRBV20-1 to TRBJ1-1; TCRdb's D call of TRBD1 is untestable without DNA. The CDR3 is made up of 17 amino acids. From germline, CDR1 is DFQATT and CDR2 SNEGSKA (reference sequence). The CDR3 sequence: CSARARRGINGNTEAFF.

V gene TRBV28 combines with J gene TRBJ2-5; the D gene TCRdb calls, TRBD1, cannot be checked with no DNA. The V gene's germline CDR1 is MDHEN and CDR2 SYDVKM. The CDR3 length is 16 residues. CDR3 protein: CASRSQGRGDRETQYF. Full variable domain (missing parts from reference TRBV28 and TRBJ2-5): DVKVTQSSRYLVKRTGEKVFLECVQDMDHENMFWYRQDPGLGLRLIYFSYDVKMKEKGDIPEGYSVSREKKERFSLILESASTNQTSMYLCASRSQGRGDRETQYFGPGTRLLVL.

The chain carries TRBV28 and TRBJ2-7. This CDR3 comprises 11 residues. The V gene's germline CDR1 is MDHEN and CDR2 SYDVKM. The CDR3 loop reads CASSLANEQYF.

The chain employs TRBV20-1 and TRBJ2-7; the D call from TCRdb, TRBD2, cannot be confirmed without DNA. The CDR3 sequence is 15 residues long. The germline V gene has CDR1 DFQATT and CDR2 SNEGSKA (reference sequence). CDR3: CSASEGTSVTYEQYF.

The chain combines TRBV29-1 with TRBJ2-7; TCRdb lists TRBD2, though no DNA is available to test this call. In germline, CDR1 is SQVTM, CDR2 ANQGSEA. This CDR3 is built from 14 residues. CDR3 in amino acids: CSVLPEGYTYELYF.

The V and J genes are TRBV14 and TRBJ1-2; lacking DNA, the TRBD1 call made by TCRdb goes unchecked. This CDR3 spans 14 amino acids. The germline CDR1 and CDR2 sequences are SGHDN and FVKESK. CDR3 residues: CASSQETGNYGYTF.

The V and J genes are TRBV20-1 and TRBJ2-1. Germline V CDR1 and CDR2: DFQATT, SNEGSKA (reference sequence). There are 14 residues in the CDR3. CDR3 sequence reads: CSARDSGAYNEQFF.

The chain combines TRBV29-1 with TRBJ1-2. CDR3 length: 11 amino acids. The germline V gene has CDR1 SQVTM and CDR2 ANQGSEA. The CDR3 here is CSVKAGDGYTF. Together with reference TRBV29-1 and TRBJ1-2, the CDR3 gives the full variable domain: SAVISQKPSRDICQRGTSLTIQCQVDSQVTMMFWYRQQPGQSLTLIATANQGSEATYESGFVIDKFPISRPNLTFSTLTVSNMSPEDSSIYLCSVKAGDGYTFGSGTRLTVV.

The CDR3 loop is CASSLLPAAAFF. V gene TRBV7-9 combines with J gene TRBJ1-1; the TCRdb D gene call, TRBD1, has no DNA to confirm it. The germline V gene encodes CDR1 SEHNR and CDR2 FQNEAQ (reference sequence). The CDR3 spans 12 residues.

This sequence joins TRBV7-9 and TRBJ2-1; TCRdb returns TRBD2, unconfirmable since there is no DNA. The CDR3 loop spans 15 amino acids. Germline V CDR1 and CDR2: SEHNR, FQNEAQ (reference sequence). Here the CDR3 reads CASSLEREKWNEQFF.

The chain carries TRBV7-2 and TRBJ1-6; TCRdb's D call of TRBD1 is untestable without DNA. The CDR3 runs to 16 residues. CDR1 is SGHTA, CDR2 FQGNSA, per germline. The CDR3 loop reads CASSLLGEAYNSPLHF.

This chain connects TRBV28 to TRBJ2-2; TCRdb indicates TRBD2, and absent DNA this call remains unverified. Germline V CDR1 and CDR2: MDHEN, SYDVKM. CDR3 length: 15 residues. This chain's CDR3 is CASSGVTRLSGELFF.

The rearrangement joins TRBV7-9 to TRBJ2-7; without DNA, the TCRdb call of TRBD2 cannot be checked. This CDR3 has 16 amino acids. CDR1 and CDR2 from the germline V gene are SEHNR and FQNEAQ (reference sequence). This CDR3 reads CASSFGTSGDYYEQYF.

V gene TRBV12-3 or TRBV12-4 combines with J gene TRBJ1-2; TCRdb names TRBD1, which stays unverified in the absence of DNA. The CDR3 sequence is 13 residues long. The CDR3 is CASSLGTGDGYTF.

The chain recombines TRBV28 with TRBJ1-2; TCRdb designates TRBD1, a call that cannot be tested without DNA. The germline CDR1 and CDR2 sequences are MDHEN and SYDVKM. CDR3 length: 14 amino acids. CDR3 loop: CASSYIRVTHGYTF.

J is TRBJ2-1 and V is TRBV28. The CDR3 loop spans 15 amino acids. The germline CDR1 and CDR2 sequences are MDHEN and SYDVKM. The CDR3 loop is CASNVDRSSYNEQFF.

The V call is TRBV29-1, the J call TRBJ2-2. The CDR3 is 12 residues long. In germline, CDR1 is SQVTM, CDR2 ANQGSEA. CDR3 region: CSVGGNTGELFF.

The V gene is TRBV20-1, the J gene TRBJ2-2; TCRdb outputs TRBD2, but without DNA this stays unchecked. This CDR3 is 13 amino acids long. The germline V gene has CDR1 DFQATT and CDR2 SNEGSKA (reference sequence). The chain's CDR3 is CSAEEGRAGELFF.

The chain is built from TRBV29-1 and TRBJ2-5. This CDR3 is 12 amino acids long. Per the germline V gene, CDR1 is SQVTM and CDR2 is ANQGSEA. The CDR3 reads CSVGGNQETQYF.

The CDR3 loop is CASSYGGGLYNEQFF. The chain uses TRBV6-2 or TRBV6-3 and TRBJ2-1; TCRdb outputs TRBD1, but without DNA this stays unchecked. This CDR3 has 15 residues. Germline CDR1 and CDR2: MNHEY and SVGEGT.

The chain uses TRBV6-6 and TRBJ2-1; TCRdb reports TRBD1, a call that lacks DNA to check it against. Germline V gene sequence: CDR1 MNHNY, CDR2 SVGAGI (reference sequence). This CDR3 has 14 residues. The CDR3 spells CASSYAGDYNEQFF.

This rearrangement joins TRBV28 to TRBJ2-7. This CDR3 is built from 14 residues. Germline lookup yields CDR1 MDHEN and CDR2 SYDVKM. The CDR3 sequence is CASSPYPDSYEQYF.

The chain has TRBV6-1 and TRBJ2-1; TCRdb's D call of TRBD2 is untestable without DNA. In germline, CDR1 is MNHNS, CDR2 SASEGT. The CDR3 covers 14 residues. The CDR3 sequence is CASTVAGSYTEQFF.